One TCR beta chain is described in this entry. This record comes from a study of control samples from healthy donors and cancer patients. Clones were sequenced by immunoSEQ multiplex PCR, and TCRdb holds only the in-frame ones, with some missing. The data show 150,000 to 180,000 clones, 94% seen once. This CDR3 spans 13 amino acids. Germline values: CDR1 LNHDA, CDR2 SQIVND (reference sequence). V lost 1 base and J lost 4, with 7 bases in between. The rearrangement uses TRBV19 and TRBJ1-2; TRBD1 might be the D (5 bases). The sequence came from a man aged 35 to 55 in good health. The sequenced sample was blood. The CDR3 reads CASSIGQSYGYTF. The DNA for the CDR3 is TGTGCCAGTAGTATAGGACAGAGCTATGGCTACACCTTC.